The T cell receptor beta chain described here comes from a study of blood T cell repertoires in COVID-19. Turning to the study itself: Sources were T cells, B-cell-depleted T cells, or PBMCs; the material itself was cDNA or gDNA.

Data came from immunoSEQ multiplex PCR; TCRdb stores just in-frame clones and leaves some out. The sample yields roughly 63,000 clones, roughly nine tenths seen once. Sequenced: peripheral blood. The clonotype was recovered from a man aged 50 to 60 with acute or convalescent COVID-19.

In DNA, the CDR3 is TGTGCCAGCAGTGAATCCCGTCGGGGAGGACGGTCAAACACTGAAGCTTTCTTT. It yields the protein CASSESRRGGRSNTEAFF. The chain links TRBV25-1 to TRBJ1-1, with D uncertain. Germline V lookup: CDR1 MGHDK, CDR2 SYGVNS. The length of the CDR3 is 18 residues. Deletions cut 1 base from V and 2 bases from J, with 20 bases between.